This T cell receptor beta chain is from a study of graft-versus-host responses after intestinal transplantation. About the research overall: The transplants performed in recipients were multivisceral, liver-intestinal, or isolated intestinal. Study-wide points: GvH clones turned up in recipient marrow; some had shown up first in ileum or blood. Declining HvG levels early post-transplant were linked to peak circulating GvH clone levels. When patients had graft-donor T cell macrochimerism, their allografts held high graft-versus-host to host-versus-graft clonal ratios.

For this clone: The antigen is unknown.

TCRdb keeps only in-frame clones here, not all; method: immunoSEQ multiplex PCR. The sample holds around 23,000 clones, about 92% seen once. The TCR sequence derives from a human patient who received an intestinal transplant, so some T cells may come from the graft donor. The specimen comprised PBMCs, sampled 18 days after transplant.

In DNA, the CDR3 is TGTGCCAGCAGTCCCCGGGGCCGCCAAGAGACCCAGTACTTC. Protein: CASSPRGRQETQYF. The chain couples TRBV6-5 to TRBJ2-5; D is tentatively TRBD1 or TRBD2 (5 bases each). Per germline, CDR1 MNHEY and CDR2 SVGAGI. This CDR3 is built from 14 residues. V was clipped by 5 bases and J by 1 base, with 11 bases between them.